This T cell receptor (beta chain) appears in the sequencing data of a study of T-cell memory formation after mild COVID-19. Points from the study as a whole: Clones that contracted clustered mainly in CM and EM if CD4+ and in EMRA if CD8+.

TCRdb ran MiXCR on the 5' RACE reads and lists one entry per CDR3 protein. The profile covers tens of thousands of distinct CDR3 sequences, with approximately 15% appearing a single time and 31% taken by the ten largest. CDR1 ENHRY and CDR2 SYGVKD come from the germline V gene. Trimming cost V 4 bases and J 2 bases, with 12 bases left between them. The CDR3 covers 14 residues. This clonotype was recorded a few times. As yet, its antigen is unknown. The sequence was collected from an adult woman who had mild COVID-19 (a few samples of this study predate the infection). Cell type and time point are not known. This chain joins TRBV10-3 and TRBJ2-7, with D possibly matching TRBD1 (5 bases). The sequencing input was PBMCs or a T cell subset sorted from them (not recorded which). The CDR3 bases are TGTGCCATCAGTGTACAGGAGTCAACCTACGAGCAGTACTTC. Encoded protein: CAISVQESTYEQYF.